The clone carrying this T cell receptor beta chain was counted at least ten times. Antigen: not known. The sample comes from a study of T cells in Graves' hyperthyroidism and ophthalmopathy. Study results and limitations: The majority of expanded thyroid clonotypes above 0.001 also appeared in blood.

Amplified TCR beta CDR3 regions derived from RNA transcripts. Researchers ran a first-round RT-PCR on the TCR CDR3 using the HTBI primer set. One entry per CDR3 protein results from TCRdb running MiXCR on the multiplex PCR reads. Of roughly 170,000 distinct CDR3 sequences in the sample, around 15% are singletons; the top ten hold roughly 29%. V lost 2 bases to trimming and J lost 5 bases, with 15 bases between them. The germline gives CDR1 SEHNR, CDR2 FQNEAQ (reference sequence). CDR3 length: 15 residues. Specimen: blood. The origin of this receptor is a woman aged 45 to 65 with Graves' hyperthyroidism. The rearrangement links TRBV7-9 to TRBJ2-5; D ambiguous. The CDR3 here is CASSLSQVWTETQYF. In nucleotides, the CDR3 is TGTGCCAGCAGCTTAAGTCAGGTTTGGACGGAGACCCAGTACTTC.